A single TCR beta chain is shown here with its context. What it binds is not known. The data belong to a study of Graves' ophthalmopathy and Graves' hyperthyroidism. From germline, CDR1 is MDHEN and CDR2 SYDVKM. V was shortened by 2 bases and J by 5 bases, with 13 bases between the two germline ends. The CDR3 spans 14 residues. Pregnant or lactating patients and those with other autoimmune diseases or uncontrolled infections were excluded. The authors amplified TCR beta CDR3 regions, and they did so from RNA transcripts for repertoire sequencing. HTBI-primed RT-PCR formed the first round, and a multiplex PCR formed the second. One entry per CDR3 protein results from TCRdb running MiXCR on the multiplex PCR reads. The sample has about 620,000 distinct CDR3 sequences, over 20% seen once; the top ten hold roughly 6.9%. General observations from the study: Among expanded thyroid clonotypes above 0.001 frequency, most also occurred in blood. Ophthalmopathy progression predictions by the model showed around 72% specificity and about 68% sensitivity.

The TCR originated in a woman between 18 and 30 years old with stable Graves' hyperthyroidism. Some clones in this sample may be carry-over from other donors' samples. The sequencing input was peripheral blood. The chain recombines TRBV28 with TRBJ2-7; possible D gene TRBD1, 5 bases. The CDR3 is CASSLGQGVNEQYF. The CDR3 DNA is TGTGCCAGCAGTTTAGGGCAGGGTGTCAACGAGCAGTACTTC.